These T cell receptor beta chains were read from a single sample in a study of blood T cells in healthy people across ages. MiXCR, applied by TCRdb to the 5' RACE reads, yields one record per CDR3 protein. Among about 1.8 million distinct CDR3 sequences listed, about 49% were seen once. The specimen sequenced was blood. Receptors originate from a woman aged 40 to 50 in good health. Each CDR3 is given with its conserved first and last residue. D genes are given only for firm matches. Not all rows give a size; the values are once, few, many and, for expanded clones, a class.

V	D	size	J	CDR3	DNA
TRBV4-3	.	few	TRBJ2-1	CASSQDRGFGQFF	TGCGCCAGCAGCCAAGATCGCGGTTTTGGGCAGTTCTTC
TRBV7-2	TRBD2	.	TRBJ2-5	CASSSAASSGETQYF	TGTGCCAGCAGCTCCGCGGCGTCTAGCGGGGAGACCCAGTACTTC
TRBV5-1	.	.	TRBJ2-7	CASSLTGTSPYEQYF	TGCGCCAGCAGCCTGACCGGGACGTCACCCTACGAGCAGTACTTC
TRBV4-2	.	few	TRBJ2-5	CASSQGVDSQETQYF	TGTGCCAGCAGCCAAGGCGTGGATTCCCAAGAGACCCAGTACTTC
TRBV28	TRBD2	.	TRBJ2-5	CASGAGRVNEQYF	TGTGCCTCAGGAGCGGGGCGGGTGAATGAGCAGTACTTC
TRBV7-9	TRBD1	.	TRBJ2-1	CAGSSHRGYNEQFF	TGTGCCGGCAGCTCACACAGGGGTTACAATGAGCAGTTCTTC
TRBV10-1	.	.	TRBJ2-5	CASSVTENCQETQYF	TGCGCCAGCAGTGTCACAGAGAATTGCCAAGAGACCCAGTACTTC
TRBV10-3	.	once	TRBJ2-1	CAISGDRGRYNEQFF	TGTGCCATCAGTGGTGATCGGGGACGCTACAATGAGCAGTTCTTC
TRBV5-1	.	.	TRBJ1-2	CASSLAGHYDGYTF	TGCGCCAGCAGCTTGGCGGGGCACTATGATGGCTACACCTTC
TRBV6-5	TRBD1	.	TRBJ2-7	CASSYWGQEEDEQYF	TGTGCCAGCAGTTACTGGGGACAGGAGGAGGACGAGCAGTACTTC
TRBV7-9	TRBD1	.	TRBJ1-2	CASSGTGTGHYGYTF	TGTGCCAGCAGCGGCACCGGGACAGGGCACTATGGCTACACCTTC
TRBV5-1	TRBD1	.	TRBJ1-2	CASSLLTGGHGYTF	TGCGCCAGCAGCCTACTAACAGGGGGACATGGCTACACCTTC
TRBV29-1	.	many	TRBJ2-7	CSVDSRGSDEQYF	TGCAGCGTTGATAGTCGGGGTTCCGACGAGCAGTACTTC
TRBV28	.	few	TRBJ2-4	CASSFGPKNIQYF	TGTGCCAGCAGTTTTGGGCCCAAAAACATTCAGTACTTC
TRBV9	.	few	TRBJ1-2	CASSVGMGGYTF	TGTGCCAGCAGCGTAGGAATGGGCGGCTACACCTTC
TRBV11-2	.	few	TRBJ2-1	CASSLSSIYEQFF	TGTGCCAGCAGCTTAAGTTCAATATATGAGCAGTTCTTC
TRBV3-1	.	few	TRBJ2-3	CASSQEGAYTQYF	TGTGCCAGCAGCCAAGAAGGGGCATATACGCAGTATTTT
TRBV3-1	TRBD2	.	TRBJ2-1	CATQTSGGNNEQFF	TGTGCCACCCAGACTAGCGGGGGAAACAATGAGCAGTTCTTC
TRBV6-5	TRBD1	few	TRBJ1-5	CASSRGGGQPQHF	TGTGCCAGCAGTAGAGGGGGCGGGCAGCCCCAGCATTTT
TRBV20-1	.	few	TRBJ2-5	CSARVKGEEETQYF	TGCAGTGCTAGAGTTAAGGGGGAGGAAGAGACCCAGTACTTC
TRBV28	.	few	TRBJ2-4	CASSPTGRGGNIQYF	TGTGCCAGCAGTCCGACAGGGAGGGGCGGTAACATTCAGTACTTC
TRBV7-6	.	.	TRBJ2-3	CASSDRSSTDTQYF	TGTGCCAGCAGCGACAGGTCTAGCACAGATACGCAGTATTTT
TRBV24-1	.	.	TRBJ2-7	CATSEDSLGEQYF	TGTGCCACCAGTGAGGACAGTCTGGGGGAGCAGTACTTC
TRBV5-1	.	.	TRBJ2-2	CASSSSAGELFF	TGCGCCAGCAGCTCGTCGGCCGGGGAGCTGTTTTTT
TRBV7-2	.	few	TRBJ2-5	CATRGSLGETQYF	TGTGCCACCCGGGGAAGCTTGGGAGAGACCCAGTACTTC
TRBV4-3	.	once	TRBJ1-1	CASSQDQIDTEAFF	TGCGCCAGCAGCCAAGATCAAATTGATACTGAAGCTTTCTTT
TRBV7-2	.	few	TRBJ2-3	CASSLGILDTQYF	TGTGCCAGCAGCTTAGGTATTCTAGATACGCAGTATTTT
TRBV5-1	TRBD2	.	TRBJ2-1	CASSLPGLAGVNEQFF	TGCGCCAGCAGCCTCCCTGGACTAGCGGGGGTGAATGAGCAGTTCTTC
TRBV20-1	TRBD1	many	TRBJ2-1	CSARGQGYNEQFF	TGCAGTGCTAGAGGACAGGGGTACAATGAGCAGTTCTTC
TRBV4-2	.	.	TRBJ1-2	CASSQGLIEGDYGYTF	TGTGCCAGCAGCCAAGGCTTAATCGAGGGCGACTATGGCTACACCTTC
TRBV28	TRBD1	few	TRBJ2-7	CASRGQGRTYEQYF	TGTGCCAGCAGAGGACAGGGAAGGACCTACGAGCAGTACTTC
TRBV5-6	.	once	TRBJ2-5	CASRNRVLETQYF	TGTGCCAGCAGAAACAGGGTCCTGGAGACCCAGTACTTC
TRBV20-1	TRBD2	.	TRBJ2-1	CSARGFQRGGRDNEQFF	TGCAGTGCTAGAGGGTTCCAGCGGGGGGGCCGAGACAATGAGCAGTTCTTC
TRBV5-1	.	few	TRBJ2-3	CASSSRGSDTDTQYF	TGCGCCAGCAGCTCCAGGGGCTCCGACACAGATACGCAGTATTTT
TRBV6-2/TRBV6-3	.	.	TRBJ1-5	CASSSAGGASNQPQHF	TGTGCCAGCAGTTCCGCGGGGGGGGCAAGCAATCAGCCCCAGCATTTT
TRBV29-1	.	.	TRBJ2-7	CSALTTQFHEQYF	TGCAGCGCCCTCACGACCCAATTCCACGAGCAGTACTTC
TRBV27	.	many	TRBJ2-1	CASSLNSYNEQFF	TGTGCCAGCAGTTTGAACTCCTACAATGAGCAGTTCTTC
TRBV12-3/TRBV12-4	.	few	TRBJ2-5	CASSFAARVETQYF	TGTGCCAGCAGTTTCGCGGCCAGGGTAGAGACCCAGTACTTC
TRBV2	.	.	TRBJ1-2	CASQGRVLYGYTF	TGTGCCAGCCAGGGGAGGGTCCTCTATGGCTACACCTTC
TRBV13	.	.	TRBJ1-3	CASSSGRGNTIYF	TGTGCCAGCAGCTCAGGACGGGGAAACACCATATATTTT
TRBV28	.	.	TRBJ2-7	CASSRMGGREYEQYF	TGTGCCAGCAGTAGAATGGGGGGCCGAGAATACGAGCAGTACTTC
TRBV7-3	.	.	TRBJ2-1	CASSLLRGALNEQFF	TGTGCCAGCAGCTTATTACGGGGGGCTCTCAATGAGCAGTTCTTC
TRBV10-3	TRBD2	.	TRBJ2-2	CAISEPGGEGQETGELFF	TGTGCCATCAGTGAGCCGGGGGGTGAAGGACAAGAGACCGGGGAGCTGTTTTTT
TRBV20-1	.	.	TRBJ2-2	CSARRPSPGELFF	TGCAGTGCTAGACGGCCGTCTCCCGGGGAGCTGTTTTTT